Sequencing of this TCR beta chain was carried out in a study of blood T cell repertoires in COVID-19. Study in general: Sites across the United States, Italy and Spain contributed samples from acute and convalescent COVID-19. The cDNA or gDNA used as material had been derived from T cells, B-cell-depleted T cells, or PBMCs.

The CDR3 length is 12 residues. J lost 5 bases, V lost 6 bases, and 3 bases had no gene match. Under the authors' procedure: It was from reference gene primer amplification that nucleated cell counts were estimated. TCRdb keeps only in-frame clones here, not all; method: immunoSEQ multiplex PCR. V and J calls and clone size are those listed in that table; D and trimming were worked out from the DNA. This table holds a few hundred thousand clones, more than 75% found once. The sequenced material came from peripheral blood. This TCR derives from a man in his sixties with acute or convalescent COVID-19. This chain uses TRBV12-3 or TRBV12-4 with TRBJ1-1; 7 bases align to TRBD1. The CDR3 loop reads CASSDRATEAFF. In DNA form, the CDR3 reads TGTGCCAGCAGCGACAGGGCGACTGAAGCTTTCTTT.